These T cell receptor beta chains were read from a single sample in a study of blood T cells in healthy people across ages. TCRdb processed the 5' RACE reads anew with MiXCR; each CDR3 protein has one entry. The sample yields just under 900,000 distinct CDR3 sequences, more than 25% seen once. The sequencing input was blood. Receptors were obtained from a woman older than 75 in good health. Both conserved end residues are part of each CDR3.

v_call cdr3_aa
TRBV6-5 CASSYSKGDGYAKNIQYF
TRBV6-5 CASRSTGGGGYTF
TRBV4-2 CASSLRQGNAYGYTF
TRBV18 CASSPSTGGFGEAQYF
TRBV2 CASLGRDRGNSPLHF
TRBV20-1 CSARGLAGLTSTDTQYF
TRBV4-2 CASSQAVQGGAEAFF
TRBV7-9 CAGSLARQAINYGYTF
TRBV20-1 CSARDLAGAKETQYF
TRBV12-3/TRBV12-4 CASSFSGVANYGYTF
TRBV5-1 CASSLTLAGGYNEQFF
TRBV20-1 CSAGKAGIQETQYF
TRBV7-9 CVSSLGIGRSYNEQFF
TRBV20-1 CSARVGHRGLSGYTF
TRBV27 CASSLSFTGPPNYGYTF
TRBV20-1 CSASRGLDTEAFF
TRBV3-1 CASSQTKETQYF
TRBV29-1 CSVEGGRGHEAFF
TRBV7-2 CANRQGGSYNEQFF
TRBV13 CASSLGYYEQYF
TRBV20-1 CSARERQREQYF